The rows below give T cell receptor beta chains drawn from one sample of a study of vaccination effects on CD4 cells after COVID-19. Profiling relied on immunoSEQ multiplex PCR, and the TCRdb table lists in-frame clones only, not all of them. The sample carries around 50,000 clones, 76% recorded once. The antigens for these receptors are not known. Sequenced material: CD4+ T cells from PBMCs cultured with HIV peptides, taken before COVID-19 vaccination. The receptors here all came from a human donor who had a prior SARS-CoV-2 infection. Both conserved end residues are part of each CDR3. Fields, in order: CDR3 DNA, CDR3 protein, CDR3 length, J gene, V gene, clone size, D gene. A D gene is named only where the DNA matches it firmly. Size tells how often a clone was seen (once, few, many) or the class of an expanded clone, and some rows leave it out.

cdr3_nt: TGTGCCAGCAGTTTTTCTGCTGGAAACACCATATATTTT
cdr3_aa: CASSFSAGNTIYF
cdr3_length: 13
j_call: TRBJ1-3
v_call: TRBV12-3/TRBV12-4
clone_size: once
d_call: NA

cdr3_nt: TGTGCCAGCAGTTCAAGACAGAACACTGAAGCTTTCTTT
cdr3_aa: CASSSRQNTEAFF
cdr3_length: 13
j_call: TRBJ1-1
v_call: TRBV12-3/TRBV12-4
clone_size: NA
d_call: NA

cdr3_nt: TGTGCCAGCTCCCCGGGACTAGCGGGGAATGAGCAGTTCTTC
cdr3_aa: CASSPGLAGNEQFF
cdr3_length: 14
j_call: TRBJ2-1
v_call: TRBV18
clone_size: few
d_call: TRBD2

cdr3_nt: TGCAGTGCTAGTAAAGCGGGGAACACAGATACGCAGTATTTT
cdr3_aa: CSASKAGNTDTQYF
cdr3_length: 14
j_call: TRBJ2-3
v_call: TRBV20-1
clone_size: NA
d_call: TRBD2

cdr3_nt: TGCGCCAGCAGCTTGGGACTAGCGGAGAGCGGGACCCAGTACTTC
cdr3_aa: CASSLGLAESGTQYF
cdr3_length: 15
j_call: TRBJ2-5
v_call: TRBV5-1
clone_size: NA
d_call: TRBD2

cdr3_nt: TGTGCCAGCTCACCACTGACTAGCACAGATACGCAGTATTTT
cdr3_aa: CASSPLTSTDTQYF
cdr3_length: 14
j_call: TRBJ2-3
v_call: TRBV18
clone_size: once
d_call: NA

cdr3_nt: TGTGCCAGCAGTTTCACCCCTGGGTCAGGGAATTCACCCCTCCACTTT
cdr3_aa: CASSFTPGSGNSPLHF
cdr3_length: 16
j_call: TRBJ1-6
v_call: TRBV6-5
clone_size: once
d_call: NA

cdr3_nt: TGTGCCAGCACCCCGGGGGGGGCACCCTACGAGCAGTACTTC
cdr3_aa: CASTPGGAPYEQYF
cdr3_length: 14
j_call: TRBJ2-7
v_call: TRBV28
clone_size: NA
d_call: TRBD2

cdr3_nt: TGTGCCAGCAGTGAAGCCTGGGTGGGACAGCATAATTCACCCCTCCACTTT
cdr3_aa: CASSEAWVGQHNSPLHF
cdr3_length: 17
j_call: TRBJ1-6
v_call: TRBV6-1
clone_size: NA
d_call: TRBD1

cdr3_nt: TGTGCCAGCAAACCGACAGGGTCCTATGGCTACACCTTC
cdr3_aa: CASKPTGSYGYTF
cdr3_length: 13
j_call: TRBJ1-2
v_call: TRBV6-5
clone_size: once
d_call: TRBD1

cdr3_nt: TGTGCCAGCAGTTTAACCCCTCCTTTGAAGAGCGTCTATGGCTACACCTTC
cdr3_aa: CASSLTPPLKSVYGYTF
cdr3_length: 17
j_call: TRBJ1-2
v_call: TRBV27
clone_size: NA
d_call: NA

cdr3_nt: TGCGCCAGCAAAACCTCCCCGGTGGTCCAAGAGACCCAGTACTTC
cdr3_aa: CASKTSPVVQETQYF
cdr3_length: 15
j_call: TRBJ2-5
v_call: TRBV5-1
clone_size: NA
d_call: NA

cdr3_nt: TGTGCTAGTGGTTTTCTTTCTCGCGGGGCAGATACGCAGTATTTT
cdr3_aa: CASGFLSRGADTQYF
cdr3_length: 15
j_call: TRBJ2-3
v_call: TRBV12-5
clone_size: NA
d_call: NA

cdr3_nt: TGCGCCAGCACCCAGGGTGGGTCAGATACGCAGTATTTT
cdr3_aa: CASTQGGSDTQYF
cdr3_length: 13
j_call: TRBJ2-3
v_call: TRBV5-1
clone_size: NA
d_call: NA

cdr3_nt: TGTGCCAGCTCACCCGGGACAAGCTTGCTTGAGCAGTACTTC
cdr3_aa: CASSPGTSLLEQYF
cdr3_length: 14
j_call: TRBJ2-7
v_call: TRBV18
clone_size: NA
d_call: NA

cdr3_nt: TGTGCCAGCAACGCCAGGGCCTACGAGCAGTACTTC
cdr3_aa: CASNARAYEQYF
cdr3_length: 12
j_call: TRBJ2-7
v_call: TRBV12-3/TRBV12-4
clone_size: NA
d_call: NA

cdr3_nt: TGCGCCAGCAGCTTGGCCGGAGCGGGGGAATACAATGAGCAGTTCTTC
cdr3_aa: CASSLAGAGEYNEQFF
cdr3_length: 16
j_call: TRBJ2-1
v_call: TRBV5-1
clone_size: NA
d_call: TRBD2

cdr3_nt: TGTGCCAGCAGCTTAGGGGGTGGGACAGGGGGCGACTATGGCTACACCTTC
cdr3_aa: CASSLGGGTGGDYGYTF
cdr3_length: 17
j_call: TRBJ1-2
v_call: TRBV7-9
clone_size: few
d_call: TRBD1

cdr3_nt: TGTGCCAGCAGCAAAAGTGGTGGGGGGGGGATGAACACTGAAGCTTTCTTT
cdr3_aa: CASSKSGGGGMNTEAFF
cdr3_length: 17
j_call: TRBJ1-1
v_call: TRBV4-2
clone_size: NA
d_call: NA

cdr3_nt: TGCGCCAGCAGCCCGACGACCCCGTGGGGAGATTCCTACGAGCAGTACTTC
cdr3_aa: CASSPTTPWGDSYEQYF
cdr3_length: 17
j_call: TRBJ2-7
v_call: TRBV5-1
clone_size: few
d_call: NA

cdr3_nt: TGTGCCATAGGTGGGACCACTTACAATGAGCAGTTCTTC
cdr3_aa: CAIGGTTYNEQFF
cdr3_length: 13
j_call: TRBJ2-1
v_call: TRBV11-2
clone_size: NA
d_call: NA

cdr3_nt: TGTGCCAGCAGCGTAGCTGGGGGGGGCTCCTACGAGCAGTACTTC
cdr3_aa: CASSVAGGGSYEQYF
cdr3_length: 15
j_call: TRBJ2-7
v_call: TRBV9
clone_size: once
d_call: TRBD2

cdr3_nt: TGTGCCAGCAGCCCCCGGCGGCCGTCCTACGAGCAGTACTTC
cdr3_aa: CASSPRRPSYEQYF
cdr3_length: 14
j_call: TRBJ2-7
v_call: TRBV7-2
clone_size: NA
d_call: NA

cdr3_nt: TGTGCCAGCAGTTTCAAGCGGGAGTACAATGAGCAGTTCTTC
cdr3_aa: CASSFKREYNEQFF
cdr3_length: 14
j_call: TRBJ2-1
v_call: TRBV27
clone_size: NA
d_call: TRBD2

cdr3_nt: TGTGCCAGCAGCTTAAGAGGGGGGAGTGGGGCAGAGACCCAGTACTTC
cdr3_aa: CASSLRGGSGAETQYF
cdr3_length: 16
j_call: TRBJ2-5
v_call: TRBV7-9
clone_size: NA
d_call: NA

cdr3_nt: TGCAGTGCTAGTGCAGGGGGCGGATATGAAAAACTGTTTTTT
cdr3_aa: CSASAGGGYEKLFF
cdr3_length: 14
j_call: TRBJ1-4
v_call: TRBV20-1
clone_size: once
d_call: TRBD1

cdr3_nt: TGTGCCAGCAGCTTAGCCCGACTAGCGGGAGATAAGTACTTC
cdr3_aa: CASSLARLAGDKYF
cdr3_length: 14
j_call: TRBJ2-5
v_call: TRBV7-8
clone_size: NA
d_call: TRBD2

cdr3_nt: TGTGCCAGCAGCAGGGGGAGGGTAGATGGCTACACCTTC
cdr3_aa: CASSRGRVDGYTF
cdr3_length: 13
j_call: TRBJ1-2
v_call: TRBV2
clone_size: NA
d_call: TRBD1

cdr3_nt: TGTGCCAGCAGCTTAGATGGGACCGCACCGACCTACGAGCAGTACTTC
cdr3_aa: CASSLDGTAPTYEQYF
cdr3_length: 16
j_call: TRBJ2-7
v_call: TRBV7-9
clone_size: NA
d_call: NA

cdr3_nt: TGTGCCAGCAGTTTCCGGGGCCACTATGGCTACACCTTC
cdr3_aa: CASSFRGHYGYTF
cdr3_length: 13
j_call: TRBJ1-2
v_call: TRBV12-3/TRBV12-4
clone_size: NA
d_call: NA

cdr3_nt: TGTGCCAGCAGTACATACGGAGGGGGTAACTATGGCTACACCTTC
cdr3_aa: CASSTYGGGNYGYTF
cdr3_length: 15
j_call: TRBJ1-2
v_call: TRBV6-5
clone_size: NA
d_call: NA

cdr3_nt: TGCGCCAGCAGTTACGGACTTCGGGGTGAGCAGTTCTTC
cdr3_aa: CASSYGLRGEQFF
cdr3_length: 13
j_call: TRBJ2-1
v_call: TRBV5-1
clone_size: NA
d_call: NA

cdr3_nt: TGTGCCAGCAGCCGACTAGCGGGCCAACTTCTCTACGAGCAGTACTTC
cdr3_aa: CASSRLAGQLLYEQYF
cdr3_length: 16
j_call: TRBJ2-7
v_call: TRBV14
clone_size: NA
d_call: TRBD2

cdr3_nt: TGTGCCAGCAGTTACCCGATACCTCTACTAGCGCCGGGACAAGAGACCCAGTACTTC
cdr3_aa: CASSYPIPLLAPGQETQYF
cdr3_length: 19
j_call: TRBJ2-5
v_call: TRBV6-2/TRBV6-3
clone_size: NA
d_call: TRBD2

cdr3_nt: TGCAGCGCTCAGGGGTATTTAGGCCAAGAGACCCAGTACTTC
cdr3_aa: CSAQGYLGQETQYF
cdr3_length: 14
j_call: TRBJ2-5
v_call: TRBV29-1
clone_size: NA
d_call: NA

cdr3_nt: TGTGCCAGTAGTCCCCGGGGTAGCGGGAGGGCCCAAGAGACCCAGTACTTC
cdr3_aa: CASSPRGSGRAQETQYF
cdr3_length: 17
j_call: TRBJ2-5
v_call: TRBV19
clone_size: NA
d_call: TRBD2

cdr3_nt: TGTGCCAGCAGCTCCAGGGATCGCAATGAGCAGTTCTTC
cdr3_aa: CASSSRDRNEQFF
cdr3_length: 13
j_call: TRBJ2-1
v_call: TRBV3-1/TRBV3-2
clone_size: NA
d_call: NA

cdr3_nt: TGTGCCAGCAGCTTACGAGGCGGTAAAACAGAGCGGGGGGGCTCCTACAATGAGCAGTTCTTC
cdr3_aa: CASSLRGGKTERGGSYNEQFF
cdr3_length: 21
j_call: TRBJ2-1
v_call: TRBV13
clone_size: once
d_call: TRBD2

cdr3_nt: TGTGCCAGCAGTTTCGTAGAGCGGAATGGCTACACCTTC
cdr3_aa: CASSFVERNGYTF
cdr3_length: 13
j_call: TRBJ1-2
v_call: TRBV12-3/TRBV12-4
clone_size: NA
d_call: NA

cdr3_nt: TGTGCCACCAGCAGAGCCCCCTACGGCACAGATACGCAGTATTTT
cdr3_aa: CATSRAPYGTDTQYF
cdr3_length: 15
j_call: TRBJ2-3
v_call: TRBV15
clone_size: NA
d_call: NA

cdr3_nt: TGTGCCAGCAGTGATATGGCACGTACCCAGCATTTT
cdr3_aa: CASSDMARTQHF
cdr3_length: 12
j_call: TRBJ1-5
v_call: TRBV2
clone_size: NA
d_call: NA

cdr3_nt: TGCGCCAGCAGCTTACAGGCGCCTAGCGGCTATGACGAATTAAACGAGCAGTACTTC
cdr3_aa: CASSLQAPSGYDELNEQYF
cdr3_length: 19
j_call: TRBJ2-7
v_call: TRBV5-1
clone_size: NA
d_call: TRBD2

cdr3_nt: TGTGCCAGCAGCGCAGACAGGGTCTACAATGAGCAGTTCTTC
cdr3_aa: CASSADRVYNEQFF
cdr3_length: 14
j_call: TRBJ2-1
v_call: TRBV7-2
clone_size: NA
d_call: TRBD1

cdr3_nt: TGCGCCAGCAGCCAGAGGGACTCCGACAATGAGCAGTTCTTC
cdr3_aa: CASSQRDSDNEQFF
cdr3_length: 14
j_call: TRBJ2-1
v_call: TRBV4-1
clone_size: NA
d_call: NA

cdr3_nt: TGTGCCAGCAGCTCGGACAGGGGTTATGGCTACACCTTC
cdr3_aa: CASSSDRGYGYTF
cdr3_length: 13
j_call: TRBJ1-2
v_call: TRBV7-9
clone_size: few
d_call: TRBD1

cdr3_nt: TGTGCCATCAGTGCTGGACAGGGGATGAGAGCCCAGCATTTT
cdr3_aa: CAISAGQGMRAQHF
cdr3_length: 14
j_call: TRBJ1-5
v_call: TRBV10-3
clone_size: NA
d_call: TRBD1

cdr3_nt: TGTGCCAGCAGTGCTGACCCTAACTATGGCTACACCTTC
cdr3_aa: CASSADPNYGYTF
cdr3_length: 13
j_call: TRBJ1-2
v_call: TRBV6-6
clone_size: NA
d_call: NA

cdr3_nt: TGTGCCAGCAGCCTCCGCGGCTTTCAGTACTTC
cdr3_aa: CASSLRGFQYF
cdr3_length: 11
j_call: TRBJ2-5
v_call: TRBV3-1/TRBV3-2
clone_size: NA
d_call: NA

cdr3_nt: TGTGCCAGCAGCTTAGTCCGGGGAGGGGGCACAACTAATGAAAAACTGTTTTTT
cdr3_aa: CASSLVRGGGTTNEKLFF
cdr3_length: 18
j_call: TRBJ1-4
v_call: TRBV11-2
clone_size: NA
d_call: TRBD1

cdr3_nt: TGTGCCAGCGCCCGGACAGGGGATTATGGCTACACCTTC
cdr3_aa: CASARTGDYGYTF
cdr3_length: 13
j_call: TRBJ1-2
v_call: TRBV2
clone_size: NA
d_call: TRBD1

cdr3_nt: TGTGCCAGCAGCTCCCTAACTTACGCTGCAACTAATGAAAAACTGTTTTTT
cdr3_aa: CASSSLTYAATNEKLFF
cdr3_length: 17
j_call: TRBJ1-4
v_call: TRBV5-5
clone_size: NA
d_call: NA